A single sample gave rise to the 20 T cell receptor beta chains below, sequenced in a study of Graves' ophthalmopathy and Graves' hyperthyroidism. Amplification of TCR beta CDR3 regions used RNA transcripts. First-round RT-PCR employed HTBI primers, with a second-round multiplex PCR after it. A single record per CDR3 protein comes from TCRdb applying MiXCR to the multiplex PCR reads. The table lists approximately 160,000 distinct CDR3 sequences, approximately 40% of them singletons. Sequencing was done on a sample of peripheral blood. These receptors all stem from a woman aged 40 to 50 with Graves' ophthalmopathy.

This clonotype appeared many times. The chain links TRBV6-1 to TRBJ1-1; D perhaps matches TRBD1 (5 bases). The germline V and J ends were trimmed by 8 bases and 2 bases, with 12 bases remaining between them. CDR3 length: 13 residues. The germline V gene has CDR1 MNHNS and CDR2 SASEGT. As DNA, the CDR3 is TGTGCCAGCTATAGGGGCGGAAACACTGAAGCTTTCTTT. The encoded protein is CASYRGGNTEAFF.

This clonotype has a count of ten or more. The chain employs TRBV6-5 and TRBJ1-1, with unresolved D. The CDR3 is 14 residues long. Germline V gives CDR1 MNHEY, CDR2 SVGAGI. Trimming removed 5 bases from V and 1 base from J, with 11 bases in between. The chain's CDR3 is CASSLMGSNTEAFF. The CDR3 DNA reads TGTGCCAGCAGTCTGATGGGGTCGAACACTGAAGCTTTCTTT.

Of note for this clonotype: A read error is possible here, since a much larger clone lies one base away. The rearrangement joins TRBV28 to TRBJ2-2; 7 nucleotides line up with TRBD2. The CDR3 consists of 15 residues. Germline CDR1 and CDR2: MDHEN and SYDVKM. Written as DNA, the CDR3 is TGTGTCAGCAGTGCGAGCGGGACGGGTGCCGGGGAGCTGTTTTTT. Protein sequence: CVSSASGTGAGELFF.

In its sample, this clonotype was seen many times. V usage is TRBV11-2 and J usage is TRBJ2-7, with TRBD1 as a possible D gene (6 bases). The ends were cut back, 5 bases at V and 7 bases at J, with 18 bases in the middle. Germline loops: CDR1 SGHAT, CDR2 FQNNGV. The CDR3 totals 14 residues. CDR3 region: CASSELRTVWEQYF. In DNA form, the CDR3 reads TGTGCCAGCAGCGAATTACGGACAGTATGGGAGCAGTACTTC.

The rearrangement links TRBV2 to TRBJ1-2; weak D call: TRBD1 (5 bases). This CDR3 comprises 13 residues. The germline V gene encodes CDR1 SNHLY and CDR2 FYNNEI. V lost 5 bases to trimming and J lost 4 bases, with 11 bases between them. The CDR3 region is CASSSGSSYGYTF. The CDR3 DNA sequence: TGTGCCAGCAGTTCAGGGTCAAGCTATGGCTACACCTTC.

This clonotype was counted at least ten times. The CDR3 reads CASRRLGTEAFF. CDR3 in DNA: TGTGCCAGCAGACGCTTAGGCACTGAAGCTTTCTTT. This sequence joins TRBV6-2 or TRBV6-3 and TRBJ1-1; D ambiguous. V dropped 6 bases and J dropped 4 bases, with 9 bases sitting between them. The germline V gene encodes CDR1 MNHEY and CDR2 SVGEGT. The CDR3 is 12 residues long.

This clonotype was observed at least ten times. The V call is TRBV28, the J call TRBJ2-2, with a weak D call TRBD1 (5 bases). Germline CDR1 is MDHEN and CDR2 is SYDVKM. This CDR3 comprises 14 residues. Deletions cut 7 bases from V and 5 bases from J, with 14 bases between. In nucleotides, the CDR3 is TGTGCCAGCATCCCAGGACACCTAACCGGGGAGCTGTTTTTT. It yields the protein CASIPGHLTGELFF.

This clonotype was observed a single time. As DNA, the CDR3 is TGCAGTGCTAGAGTATCCGGGACGAGAGAGACCCAGTACTTC. The encoded protein is CSARVSGTRETQYF. The gene calls are TRBV20-1 and TRBJ2-5; D could derive from TRBD1 or TRBD2 (5 bases each). CDR1 is DFQATT, CDR2 SNEGSKA, per germline (reference sequence). V was trimmed by 1 base and J by 4 bases, leaving 13 bases between them. CDR3 size: 14 residues.

The gene calls are TRBV28 and TRBJ1-2; no clear D. The V gene's germline CDR1 is MDHEN and CDR2 SYDVKM. Trimming stripped 6 bases from V and 11 bases from J, with 25 bases between. CDR3 length equals 15 residues. The CDR3 sequence: CASRRSRLTTADYTF. DNA for the CDR3: TGTGCCAGCAGGCGATCACGGTTGACAACGGCGGATTACACCTTC.

This clonotype has a count of ten or more. The rearrangement uses TRBV19 and TRBJ1-5, with D perhaps matching TRBD1 (6 bases). Germline V CDR1 and CDR2: LNHDA, SQIVND (reference sequence). The V end lost 6 bases, the J end lost 5 bases, and 14 bases lay between the germline ends. The length of the CDR3 is 14 residues. The CDR3 bases are TGTGCCAGTAGACCTACAGGGTTCGATCAGCCCCAGCATTTT. Its translation is CASRPTGFDQPQHF.

The count of this clonotype is one. The chain uses TRBV6-1 and TRBJ1-1; D remains unclear. CDR1 and CDR2 from the germline V gene are MNHNS and SASEGT. Trimming pared 4 bases from V and 0 bases from J, leaving 12 bases between. This CDR3 is built from 15 residues. CDR3 region: CASSALDGVNTEAFF. The CDR3 bases are TGTGCCAGCAGTGCCCTGGACGGCGTGAACACTGAAGCTTTCTTT.

V gene TRBV20-1 combines with J gene TRBJ2-7; unclear D gene. Germline assignment: CDR1 DFQATT and CDR2 SNEGSKA (reference sequence). The length of the CDR3 is 13 residues. V dropped 0 bases and J dropped 0 bases, with 6 bases sitting between them. The CDR3 coding sequence is TGCAGTGCTAGAGACTGGGACTCCTACGAGCAGTACTTC. Its protein product is CSARDWDSYEQYF.

This clonotype has a handful of counts. The chain has TRBV6-5 and TRBJ1-1; D gene uncertain. The germline V and J ends were trimmed by 4 bases and 11 bases, with 11 bases remaining between them. Germline CDR1 and CDR2: MNHEY and SVGAGI. CDR3 length: 11 residues. The CDR3 region has the DNA TGTGCCAGCAGTTGGGAGGGCAGCGCTTTCTTT. Its translation: CASSWEGSAFF.

J is TRBJ2-5 and V is TRBV10-1; D is uncertain. The CDR3 has 12 amino acids. Germline CDR1 and CDR2: WNHNN and SYGVQD (reference sequence). Trimming pared 4 bases from V and 6 bases from J, leaving 9 bases between. CDR3 nucleotides: TGCGCCAGCAGTGCCGCCGGCCAGACCCAGTACTTC. The encoded protein is CASSAAGQTQYF.

V usage is TRBV12-3 or TRBV12-4 and J usage is TRBJ1-2; 7 nucleotides align to TRBD1. The CDR3 spans 14 residues. Germline trimming cut 6 bases from V and 1 base from J; bases unmatched to any gene: 5. CDR3 in DNA: TGTGCCAGCAGCTCCGGGACAGTTAACTATGGCTACACCTTC. As protein: CASSSGTVNYGYTF.

The chain couples TRBV7-2 to TRBJ1-4; 7 bases are shared with TRBD1. The junction had 7 bases not matched to a gene; V was cut back by 2 bases and J by 13 bases. There are 13 residues in the CDR3. Germline lookup yields CDR1 SGHTA and CDR2 FQGNSA. CDR3 bases: TGTGCCAGCAGCTTACTCTCTGGGACAGTACTGTTTTTT. Protein product: CASSLLSGTVLFF.

This clonotype was counted at least ten times. The chain carries TRBV12-3 or TRBV12-4 and TRBJ1-2; no firm D call. The ends were cut back, 5 bases at V and 4 bases at J, with 11 bases in the middle. The CDR3 spans 13 residues. In DNA form, the CDR3 reads TGTGCCAGCAGTCTTCAGGTGACCTATGGCTACACCTTC. This gives the protein CASSLQVTYGYTF.

The sample holds many counts of this clonotype. This chain uses TRBV12-3 or TRBV12-4 with TRBJ1-2; D is uncertain. This CDR3 comprises 14 residues. The V end was cut by 7 bases, the J end by 4 bases, with 16 bases between. In nucleotides, the CDR3 is TGTGCCAGCACCCCGATAGACATGGGCTATGGCTACACCTTC. It is translated as CASTPIDMGYGYTF.

This clonotype was recorded many times. A junction end diverges from the germline sequence, so it may reflect a read error. This rearrangement joins TRBV25-1 to TRBJ1-2; no firm D call. This CDR3 has 14 residues. CDR1 is MGHDK and CDR2 is SYGVNS in the germline V gene. The CDR3 is CASSLGQLSYSYTF. The CDR3 coding sequence is TGTGCCAGCTCCCTCGGGCAACTGAGCTATAGCTACACCTTC.

V is TRBV19 and J is TRBJ1-2, with 9 bases identical to TRBD1. Germline CDR1 and CDR2: LNHDA and SQIVND (reference sequence). Trimming cost V 4 bases and J 4 bases; bases outside gene matches: 7. This CDR3 spans 15 amino acids. The chain's CDR3 is CASSTGTGLSYGYTF. In DNA form, the CDR3 reads TGTGCCAGTAGTACCGGGACAGGGCTTTCCTATGGCTACACCTTC.